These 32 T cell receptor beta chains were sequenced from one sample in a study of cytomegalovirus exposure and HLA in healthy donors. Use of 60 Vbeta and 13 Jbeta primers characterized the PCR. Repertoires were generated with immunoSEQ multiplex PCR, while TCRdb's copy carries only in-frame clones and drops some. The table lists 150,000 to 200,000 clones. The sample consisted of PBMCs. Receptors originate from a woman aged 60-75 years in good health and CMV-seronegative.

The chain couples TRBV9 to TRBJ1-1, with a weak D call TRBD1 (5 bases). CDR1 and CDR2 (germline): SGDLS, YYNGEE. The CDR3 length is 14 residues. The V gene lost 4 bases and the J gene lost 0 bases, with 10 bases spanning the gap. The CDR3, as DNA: TGTGCCAGCAGCCCGGGAGGGGTGAACACTGAAGCTTTCTTT. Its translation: CASSPGGVNTEAFF.

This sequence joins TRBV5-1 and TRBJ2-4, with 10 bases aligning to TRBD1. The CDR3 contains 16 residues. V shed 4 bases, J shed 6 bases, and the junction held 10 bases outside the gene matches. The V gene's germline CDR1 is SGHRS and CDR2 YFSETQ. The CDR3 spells CASSTGQGKSGNIQYF. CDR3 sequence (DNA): TGCGCCAGCAGCACGGGACAGGGGAAGTCGGGAAACATTCAGTACTTC.

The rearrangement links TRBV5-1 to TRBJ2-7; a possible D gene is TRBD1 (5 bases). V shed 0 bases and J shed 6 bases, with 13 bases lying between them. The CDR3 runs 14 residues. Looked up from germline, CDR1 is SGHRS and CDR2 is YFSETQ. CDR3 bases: TGCGCCAGCAGCTTGGGGGCAGCCCAGGGCGAGCAGTACTTC. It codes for CASSLGAAQGEQYF.

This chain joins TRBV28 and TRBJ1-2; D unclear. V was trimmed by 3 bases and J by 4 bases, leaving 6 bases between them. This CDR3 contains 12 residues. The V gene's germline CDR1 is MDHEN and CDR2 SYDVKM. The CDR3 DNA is TGTGCCAGCAGTTTGGCCCCCTATGGCTACACCTTC. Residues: CASSLAPYGYTF.

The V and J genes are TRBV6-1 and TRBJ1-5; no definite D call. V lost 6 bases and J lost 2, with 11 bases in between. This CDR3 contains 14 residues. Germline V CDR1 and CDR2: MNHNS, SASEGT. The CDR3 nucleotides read TGTGCCAGCAGCCTTCGGAGAGGCAATCAGCCCCAGCATTTT. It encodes CASSLRRGNQPQHF.

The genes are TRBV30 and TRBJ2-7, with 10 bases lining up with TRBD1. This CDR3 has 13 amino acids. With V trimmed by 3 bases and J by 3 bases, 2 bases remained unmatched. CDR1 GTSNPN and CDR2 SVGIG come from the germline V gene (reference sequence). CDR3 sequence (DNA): TGTGCCTGGAGCGGGGACAGGGGCTACGAGCAGTACTTC. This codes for CAWSGDRGYEQYF.

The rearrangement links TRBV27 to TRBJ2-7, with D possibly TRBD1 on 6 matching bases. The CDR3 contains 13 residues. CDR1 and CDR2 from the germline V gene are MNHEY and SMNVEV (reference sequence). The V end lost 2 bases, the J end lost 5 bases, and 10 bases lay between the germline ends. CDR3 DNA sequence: TGTGCCAGCAGTTTAGGGGGCACCGACGAGCAGTACTTC. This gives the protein CASSLGGTDEQYF.

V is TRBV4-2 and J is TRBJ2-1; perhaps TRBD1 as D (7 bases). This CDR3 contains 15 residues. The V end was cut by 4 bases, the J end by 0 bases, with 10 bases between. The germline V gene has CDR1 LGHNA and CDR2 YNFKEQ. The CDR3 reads CASSRQGGSYNEQFF. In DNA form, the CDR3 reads TGTGCCAGCAGCCGCCAGGGGGGCTCCTACAATGAGCAGTTCTTC.

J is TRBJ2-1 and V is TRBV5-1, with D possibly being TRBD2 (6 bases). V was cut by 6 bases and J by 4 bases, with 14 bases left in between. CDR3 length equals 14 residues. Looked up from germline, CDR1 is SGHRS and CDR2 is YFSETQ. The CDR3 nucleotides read TGCGCCAGCACGCCGCTCGGGGGTTACAATGAGCAGTTCTTC. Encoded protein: CASTPLGGYNEQFF.

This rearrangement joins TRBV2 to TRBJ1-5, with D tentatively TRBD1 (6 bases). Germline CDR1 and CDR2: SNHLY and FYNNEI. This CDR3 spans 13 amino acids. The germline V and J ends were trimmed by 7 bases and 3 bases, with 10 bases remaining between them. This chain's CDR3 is CASNRDANQPQHF. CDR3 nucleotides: TGTGCCAGCAACAGGGATGCCAATCAGCCCCAGCATTTT. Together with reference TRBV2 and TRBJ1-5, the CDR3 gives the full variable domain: EPEVTQTPSHQVTQMGQEVILRCVPISNHLYFYWYRQILGQKVEFLVSFYNNEISEKSEIFDDQFSVERPDGSNFTLKIRSTKLEDSAMYFCASNRDANQPQHFGDGTRLSIL.

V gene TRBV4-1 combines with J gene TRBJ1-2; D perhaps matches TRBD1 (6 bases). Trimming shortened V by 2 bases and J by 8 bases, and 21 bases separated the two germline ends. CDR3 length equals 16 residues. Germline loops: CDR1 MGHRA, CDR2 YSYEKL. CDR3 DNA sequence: TGCGCCAGCAGCCAAATCGGACAGATTCCCAACCCAGGCTACACCTTC. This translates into CASSQIGQIPNPGYTF.

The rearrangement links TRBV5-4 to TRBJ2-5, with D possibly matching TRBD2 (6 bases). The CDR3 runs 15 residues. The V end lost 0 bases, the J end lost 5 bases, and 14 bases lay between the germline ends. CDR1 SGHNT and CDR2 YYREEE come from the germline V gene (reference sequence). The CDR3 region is CASSLAEGASETQYF. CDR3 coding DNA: TGTGCCAGCAGCTTGGCGGAGGGAGCGTCGGAGACCCAGTACTTC.

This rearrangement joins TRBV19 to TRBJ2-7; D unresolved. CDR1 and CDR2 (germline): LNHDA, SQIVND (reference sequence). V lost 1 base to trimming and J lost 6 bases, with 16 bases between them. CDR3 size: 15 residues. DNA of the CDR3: TGTGCCAGTAGTATAGGTGGAGCCGGGTTCTTCGAGCAGTACTTC. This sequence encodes CASSIGGAGFFEQYF.

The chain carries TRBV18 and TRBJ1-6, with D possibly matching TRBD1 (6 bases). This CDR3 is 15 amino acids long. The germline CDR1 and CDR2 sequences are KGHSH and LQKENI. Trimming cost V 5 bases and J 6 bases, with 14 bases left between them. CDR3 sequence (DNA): TGTGCCAGCTCAGAGGACAGATGGGGTAATTCACCCCTCCACTTT. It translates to CASSEDRWGNSPLHF.

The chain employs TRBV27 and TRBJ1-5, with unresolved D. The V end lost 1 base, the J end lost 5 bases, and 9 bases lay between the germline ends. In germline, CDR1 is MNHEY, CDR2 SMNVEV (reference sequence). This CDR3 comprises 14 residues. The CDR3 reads CASSLLTGDQPQHF. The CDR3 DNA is TGTGCCAGCAGTTTATTGACCGGGGATCAGCCCCAGCATTTT.

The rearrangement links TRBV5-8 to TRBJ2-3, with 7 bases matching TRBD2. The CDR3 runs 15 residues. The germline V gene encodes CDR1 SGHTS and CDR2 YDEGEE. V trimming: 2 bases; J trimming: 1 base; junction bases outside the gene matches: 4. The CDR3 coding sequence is TGTGCCAGCAGCTTATGGGGGGGAGGCACAGATACGCAGTATTTT. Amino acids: CASSLWGGGTDTQYF.

The CDR3 region has the DNA TGTGCCACCGGTCCCGGGGGGGCCTTTTCAGATACGCAGTATTTT. This gives the protein CATGPGGAFSDTQYF. The chain joins TRBV9 to TRBJ2-3; 8 positions agree with TRBD2. The CDR3 spans 15 residues. V lost 9 bases to trimming and J lost 4 bases; unmatched junction nucleotides: 13. Germline V gene lookup returns CDR1 SGDLS and CDR2 YYNGEE.

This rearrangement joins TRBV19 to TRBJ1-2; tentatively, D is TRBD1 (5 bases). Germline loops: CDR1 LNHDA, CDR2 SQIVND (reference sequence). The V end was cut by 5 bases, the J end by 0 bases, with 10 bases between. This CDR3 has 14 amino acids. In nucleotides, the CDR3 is TGTGCCAGTAGTGAGCAGGGTCCTAACTATGGCTACACCTTC. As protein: CASSEQGPNYGYTF.

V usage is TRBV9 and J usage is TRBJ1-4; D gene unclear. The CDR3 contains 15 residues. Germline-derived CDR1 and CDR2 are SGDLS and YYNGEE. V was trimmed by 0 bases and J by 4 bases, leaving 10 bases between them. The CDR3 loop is CASSVGKEINEKLFF. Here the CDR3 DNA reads TGTGCCAGCAGCGTAGGAAAAGAGATTAATGAAAAACTGTTTTTT.

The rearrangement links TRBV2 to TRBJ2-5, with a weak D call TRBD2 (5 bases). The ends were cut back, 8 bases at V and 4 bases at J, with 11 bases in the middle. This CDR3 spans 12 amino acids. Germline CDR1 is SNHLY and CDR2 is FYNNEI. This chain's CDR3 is CASGLFGETQYF. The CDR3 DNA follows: TGTGCCAGCGGACTGTTTGGAGAGACCCAGTACTTC.

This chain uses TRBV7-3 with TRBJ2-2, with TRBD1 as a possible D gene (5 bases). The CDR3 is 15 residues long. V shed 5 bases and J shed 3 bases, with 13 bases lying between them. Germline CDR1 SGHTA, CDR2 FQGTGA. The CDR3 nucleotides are TGTGCCAGCAGCCAGGCTAGGGGCTACACCGGGGAGCTGTTTTTT. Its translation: CASSQARGYTGELFF.

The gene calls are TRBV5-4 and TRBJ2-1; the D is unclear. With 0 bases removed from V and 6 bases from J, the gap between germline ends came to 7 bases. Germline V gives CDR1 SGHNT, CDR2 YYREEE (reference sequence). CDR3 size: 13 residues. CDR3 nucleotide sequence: TGTGCCAGCAGCTTGGTGGAGAGCAATGAGCAGTTCTTC. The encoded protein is CASSLVESNEQFF.

CDR3 sequence reads: CASSIVTGVVNIQYF. The CDR3 bases are TGTGCCAGTAGTATAGTTACAGGGGTTGTAAACATTCAGTACTTC. The chain joins TRBV19 to TRBJ2-4; 7 bases map to TRBD1. Germline CDR1 LNHDA, CDR2 SQIVND (reference sequence). The length of the CDR3 is 15 residues. Trimming removed 1 base from V and 6 bases from J; junction bases left unmatched: 6.

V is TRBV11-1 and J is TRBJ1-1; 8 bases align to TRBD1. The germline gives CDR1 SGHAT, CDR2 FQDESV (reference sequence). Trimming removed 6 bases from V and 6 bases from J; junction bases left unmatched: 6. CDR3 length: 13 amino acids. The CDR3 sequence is CASSLDRDAEAFF. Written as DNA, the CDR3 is TGTGCCAGCAGTCTGGACAGGGATGCTGAAGCTTTCTTT.

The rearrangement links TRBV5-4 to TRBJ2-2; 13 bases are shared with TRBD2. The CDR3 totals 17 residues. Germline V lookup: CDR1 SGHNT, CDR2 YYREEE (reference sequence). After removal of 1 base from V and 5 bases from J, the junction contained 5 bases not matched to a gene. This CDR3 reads CASSLTSGGARTGELFF. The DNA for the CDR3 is TGTGCCAGCAGCTTGACTAGCGGGGGGGCCCGGACCGGGGAGCTGTTTTTT.

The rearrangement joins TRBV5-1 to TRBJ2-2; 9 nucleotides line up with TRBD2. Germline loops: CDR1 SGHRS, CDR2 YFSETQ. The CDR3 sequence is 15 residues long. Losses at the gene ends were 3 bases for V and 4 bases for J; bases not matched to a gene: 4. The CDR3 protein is CASSSLAGVTGELFF. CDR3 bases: TGCGCCAGCAGCTCTTTAGCGGGGGTCACCGGGGAGCTGTTTTTT.

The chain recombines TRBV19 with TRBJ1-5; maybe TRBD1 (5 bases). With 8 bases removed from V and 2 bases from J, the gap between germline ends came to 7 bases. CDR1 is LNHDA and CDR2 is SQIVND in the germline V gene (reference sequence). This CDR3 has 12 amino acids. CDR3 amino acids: CASARGNQPQHF. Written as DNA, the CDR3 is TGTGCCAGTGCCAGGGGCAATCAGCCCCAGCATTTT.

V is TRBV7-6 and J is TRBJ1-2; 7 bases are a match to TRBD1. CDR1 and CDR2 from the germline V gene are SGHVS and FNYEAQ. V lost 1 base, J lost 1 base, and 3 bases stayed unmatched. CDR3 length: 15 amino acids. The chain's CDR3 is CASSLGTGRNYGYTF. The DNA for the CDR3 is TGTGCCAGCAGCTTAGGGACAGGCCGTAACTATGGCTACACCTTC.

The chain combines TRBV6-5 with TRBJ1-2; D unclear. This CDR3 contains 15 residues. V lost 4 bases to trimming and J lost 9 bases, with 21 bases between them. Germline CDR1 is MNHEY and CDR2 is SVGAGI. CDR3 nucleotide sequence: TGTGCCAGCAGTTTCCGCTCGACTATGCGTCGTAGCTACACCTTC. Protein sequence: CASSFRSTMRRSYTF.

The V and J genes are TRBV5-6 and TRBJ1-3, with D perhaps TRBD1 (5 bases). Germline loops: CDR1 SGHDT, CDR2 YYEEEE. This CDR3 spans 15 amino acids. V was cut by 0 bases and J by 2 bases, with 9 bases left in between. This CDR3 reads CASSLGVRAGNTIYF. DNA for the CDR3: TGTGCCAGCAGCTTGGGGGTCAGGGCTGGAAACACCATATATTTT. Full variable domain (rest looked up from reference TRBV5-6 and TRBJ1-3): DAGVTQSPTHLIKTRGQQVTLRCSPKSGHDTVSWYQQALGQGPQFIFQYYEEEERQRGNFPDRFSGHQFPNYSSELNVNALLLGDSALYLCASSLGVRAGNTIYFGEGSWLTVV.

CDR3: CASSFSGSYEQYF. The CDR3 DNA is TGTGCCAGCAGCTTCAGCGGATCCTACGAGCAGTACTTC. This chain uses TRBV7-8 with TRBJ2-7; possible D gene TRBD2, 5 bases. V lost 3 bases to trimming and J lost 1 base, with 7 bases between them. The CDR3 is 13 residues long. Germline-derived CDR1 and CDR2 are SGHVS and FQNEAQ.

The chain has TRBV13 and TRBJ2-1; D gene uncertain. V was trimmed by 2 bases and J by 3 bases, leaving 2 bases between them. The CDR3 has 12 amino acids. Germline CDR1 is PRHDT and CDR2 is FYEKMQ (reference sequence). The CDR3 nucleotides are TGTGCCAGCAGCTTATACTACAATGAGCAGTTCTTC. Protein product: CASSLYYNEQFF.